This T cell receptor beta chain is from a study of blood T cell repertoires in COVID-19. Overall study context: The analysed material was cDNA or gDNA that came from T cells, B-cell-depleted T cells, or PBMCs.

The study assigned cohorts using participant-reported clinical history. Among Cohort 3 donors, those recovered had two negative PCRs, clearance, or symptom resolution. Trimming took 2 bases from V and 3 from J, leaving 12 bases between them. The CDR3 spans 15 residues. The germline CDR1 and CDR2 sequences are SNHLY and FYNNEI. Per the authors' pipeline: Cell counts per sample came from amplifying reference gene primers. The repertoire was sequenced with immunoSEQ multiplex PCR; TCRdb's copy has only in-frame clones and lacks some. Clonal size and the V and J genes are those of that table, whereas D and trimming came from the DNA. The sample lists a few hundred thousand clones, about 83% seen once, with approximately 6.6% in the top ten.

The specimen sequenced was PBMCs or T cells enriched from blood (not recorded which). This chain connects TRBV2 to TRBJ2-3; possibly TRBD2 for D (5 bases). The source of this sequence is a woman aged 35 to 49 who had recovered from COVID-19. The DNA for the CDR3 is TGTGCCAGCAGTGAAACCGGGATAAGAACAGATACGCAGTATTTT. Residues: CASSETGIRTDTQYF.